This is a list of T cell receptor beta chains from one sample in a study of cytomegalovirus exposure and HLA in healthy donors. Libraries were prepared by immunoSEQ multiplex PCR; TCRdb keeps only in-frame clonotypes and omits some of them. The sample includes approximately 130,000 clones, around four fifths of them seen just once. Sample: PBMCs. These receptors originate from a woman in her 50s in good health and CMV-seropositive. The CDR3 runs from the conserved cysteine through the conserved F or W. Each record gives: D gene, clone size, J gene, V gene, CDR3 protein, CDR3 DNA. D genes are given only for firm matches. Size is stated for part of the rows, as once, few or many counts, or as a class when the clone is expanded.

D: .; size: .; J: TRBJ1-2; V: TRBV7-2; CDR3: CASSPRTANYGYTF; DNA: TGTGCCAGCAGCCCCCGGACAGCCAACTATGGCTACACCTTC
D: .; size: once; J: TRBJ2-5; V: TRBV29-1; CDR3: CSVDFAAETQYF; DNA: TGCAGCGTTGATTTTGCGGCGGAGACCCAGTACTTC
D: TRBD2; size: .; J: TRBJ2-1; V: TRBV4-3; CDR3: CASSQDLETGLAGGSSYNEQFF; DNA: TGCGCCAGCAGCCAAGACCTAGAAACGGGACTAGCGGGGGGGAGCTCCTACAATGAGCAGTTCTTC
D: TRBD2; size: .; J: TRBJ2-1; V: TRBV7-3; CDR3: CASSLQGRTSGRSEQFF; DNA: TGTGCCAGCAGCTTACAAGGGAGGACTAGCGGGAGGTCTGAGCAGTTCTTC
D: TRBD2; size: .; J: TRBJ2-2; V: TRBV5-1; CDR3: CASSTKETSGGPGELFF; DNA: TGCGCCAGCAGCACAAAGGAGACTAGCGGGGGACCCGGGGAGCTGTTTTTT
D: .; size: .; J: TRBJ1-4; V: TRBV12-1; CDR3: CASSPRTGEKLFF; DNA: TGTGCCAGCAGCCCCCGGACAGGGGAAAAACTGTTTTTT
D: .; size: few; J: TRBJ1-5; V: TRBV29-1; CDR3: CSVRTGNQPQHF; DNA: TGCAGCGTTCGGACAGGCAATCAGCCCCAGCATTTT
D: .; size: few; J: TRBJ1-1; V: TRBV6-1; CDR3: CASSRREGTEAFF; DNA: TGTGCCAGCAGCCGAAGGGAGGGCACTGAAGCTTTCTTT
D: TRBD2; size: .; J: TRBJ2-1; V: TRBV11-2; CDR3: CASSKLIGTSGDNEQFF; DNA: TGTGCCAGCAGCAAACTAATCGGGACTAGCGGTGACAATGAGCAGTTCTTC
D: TRBD2; size: .; J: TRBJ2-7; V: TRBV9; CDR3: CASSVEAGVSSYEQYF; DNA: TGTGCCAGCAGCGTAGAGGCGGGGGTGAGCTCCTACGAGCAGTACTTC
D: TRBD2; size: few; J: TRBJ2-7; V: TRBV9; CDR3: CASSVGLAGVYEQYF; DNA: TGTGCCAGCAGCGTAGGACTAGCGGGAGTCTACGAGCAGTACTTC
D: .; size: .; J: TRBJ2-1; V: TRBV6-6; CDR3: CASSSTTPFGYNEQFF; DNA: TGTGCCAGCAGTTCTACGACACCTTTCGGCTACAATGAGCAGTTCTTC
D: .; size: once; J: TRBJ2-4; V: TRBV5-6; CDR3: CASSSEAKNIQYF; DNA: TGTGCCAGCAGCTCAGAAGCCAAAAACATTCAGTACTTC
D: .; size: few; J: TRBJ2-3; V: TRBV11-2; CDR3: CASSLEAPDTQYF; DNA: TGTGCCAGCAGCTTAGAAGCTCCAGATACGCAGTATTTT
D: .; size: .; J: TRBJ2-3; V: TRBV9; CDR3: CASSPQDSSTDTQYF; DNA: TGTGCCAGCAGCCCCCAGGACTCTTCCACAGATACGCAGTATTTT
D: .; size: .; J: TRBJ2-3; V: TRBV5-1; CDR3: CASSLAGRGTDTQYF; DNA: TGCGCCAGCAGCTTGGCCGGGAGAGGCACAGATACGCAGTATTTT
D: TRBD2; size: .; J: TRBJ2-1; V: TRBV13; CDR3: CASSRLAGAYNEQFF; DNA: TGTGCCAGCAGCAGACTAGCGGGAGCCTACAATGAGCAGTTCTTC
D: .; size: .; J: TRBJ2-5; V: TRBV27; CDR3: CASRGGGGQETQYF; DNA: TGTGCCAGTCGCGGGGGCGGGGGACAAGAGACCCAGTACTTC
D: .; size: .; J: TRBJ1-1; V: TRBV5-4; CDR3: CASSLQGRAFF; DNA: TGTGCCAGCAGCTTGCAGGGTAGGGCTTTCTTT
D: .; size: .; J: TRBJ1-1; V: TRBV18; CDR3: CASSPRAFSPNTEAFF; DNA: TGTGCCAGCTCACCAAGAGCCTTTTCCCCAAACACTGAAGCTTTCTTT
D: TRBD1; size: .; J: TRBJ1-1; V: TRBV6-4; CDR3: CASSDSNRGTEAFF; DNA: TGTGCCAGCAGTGACTCTAACAGGGGAACTGAAGCTTTCTTT
D: TRBD2; size: .; J: TRBJ2-1; V: TRBV11-2; CDR3: CASSPFSGGAGEQFF; DNA: TGTGCCAGCAGCCCCTTTAGCGGGGGGGCGGGTGAGCAGTTCTTC
D: TRBD1; size: once; J: TRBJ1-2; V: TRBV6-1; CDR3: CASSGRQGSF; DNA: TGTGCCAGCAGTGGCCGACAGGGCTCCTTC
D: TRBD1; size: .; J: TRBJ1-2; V: TRBV6-4; CDR3: CASSPRTGGGYTF; DNA: TGTGCCAGCAGTCCCAGGACAGGGGGTGGCTACACCTTC
D: .; size: .; J: TRBJ1-1; V: TRBV10-3; CDR3: CAISETTVPNTEAFF; DNA: TGTGCCATCAGTGAGACTACGGTCCCGAACACTGAAGCTTTCTTT
D: TRBD2; size: .; J: TRBJ2-5; V: TRBV7-8; CDR3: CASSPKLGGGFQETQYF; DNA: TGTGCCAGCAGCCCCAAGCTAGGCGGGGGGTTCCAAGAGACCCAGTACTTC
D: .; size: once; J: TRBJ2-2; V: TRBV7-9; CDR3: CSSSFDSYTGELFF; DNA: TGTTCCAGCAGCTTTGACTCGTACACCGGGGAGCTGTTTTTT
D: .; size: .; J: TRBJ2-1; V: TRBV27; CDR3: CASSLTRDSNEQFF; DNA: TGTGCCAGCAGTTTAACCAGGGATTCCAATGAGCAGTTCTTC
D: .; size: .; J: TRBJ1-1; V: TRBV5-1; CDR3: CASSTRPNTEAFF; DNA: TGCGCCAGCAGCACACGTCCAAACACTGAAGCTTTCTTT
D: TRBD1; size: .; J: TRBJ1-5; V: TRBV19; CDR3: CASRPTGGGQPQHF; DNA: TGTGCCAGCCGACCGACAGGGGGTGGTCAGCCCCAGCATTTT
D: .; size: .; J: TRBJ1-3; V: TRBV30; CDR3: CAWSAGSSGNTIYF; DNA: TGTGCCTGGAGTGCGGGGAGCTCTGGAAACACCATATATTTT
D: TRBD2; size: once; J: TRBJ2-1; V: TRBV7-9; CDR3: CASSEKRGGEDEQFF; DNA: TGTGCCAGCAGCGAAAAACGGGGGGGCGAGGATGAGCAGTTCTTC
D: TRBD2; size: .; J: TRBJ2-7; V: TRBV5-1; CDR3: CASSYRLAGAHEQYF; DNA: TGCGCCAGCAGCTACAGACTAGCGGGAGCCCACGAGCAGTACTTC
D: .; size: .; J: TRBJ1-5; V: TRBV7-8; CDR3: CASSLEGSGFDQPQHF; DNA: TGTGCCAGCAGCTTAGAGGGGTCGGGTTTCGATCAGCCCCAGCATTTT
D: .; size: .; J: TRBJ1-2; V: TRBV5-1; CDR3: CASSLGQPGHGYTF; DNA: TGCGCCAGCAGCTTGGGACAGCCTGGACATGGCTACACCTTC
D: TRBD1; size: .; J: TRBJ1-1; V: TRBV15; CDR3: CATSRGQLNTEAFF; DNA: TGTGCCACCAGCAGGGGACAGCTGAACACTGAAGCTTTCTTT
D: .; size: .; J: TRBJ2-7; V: TRBV12-5; CDR3: CASGPHGWRGEQYF; DNA: TGTGCTAGTGGGCCGCACGGTTGGAGAGGCGAGCAGTACTTC